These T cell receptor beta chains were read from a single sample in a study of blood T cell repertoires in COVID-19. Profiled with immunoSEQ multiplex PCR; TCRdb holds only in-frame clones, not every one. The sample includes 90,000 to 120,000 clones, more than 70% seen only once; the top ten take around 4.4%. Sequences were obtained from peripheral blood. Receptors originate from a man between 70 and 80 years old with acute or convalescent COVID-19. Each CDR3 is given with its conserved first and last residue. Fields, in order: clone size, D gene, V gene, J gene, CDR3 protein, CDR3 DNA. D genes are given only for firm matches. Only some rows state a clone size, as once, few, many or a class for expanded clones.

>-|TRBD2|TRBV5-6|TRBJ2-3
CASSSGLAGRDTQYF
TGTGCCAGCAGCTCGGGACTAGCGGGGCGCGATACGCAGTATTTT
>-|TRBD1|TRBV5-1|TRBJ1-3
CASSKWGQGQGTVSGNTIYF
TGCGCCAGCAGCAAATGGGGACAGGGACAGGGAACGGTCTCTGGAAACACCATATATTTT
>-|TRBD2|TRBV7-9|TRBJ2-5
CASSLGTSGSPIKETQYF
TGTGCCAGCAGCTTAGGGACTAGCGGGAGCCCAATCAAAGAGACCCAGTACTTC
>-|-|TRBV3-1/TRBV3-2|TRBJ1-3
CASSPRTVNSGNTIYF
TGTGCCAGCAGCCCCCGGACAGTCAACTCTGGAAACACCATATATTTT
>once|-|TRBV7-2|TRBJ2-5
CASSFNQAGLGETQYF
TGTGCCAGCAGCTTCAATCAAGCGGGTTTAGGAGAGACCCAGTACTTC
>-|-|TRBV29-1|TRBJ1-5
CSVVLRGPRYSNQPQHF
TGCAGCGTTGTCCTTCGAGGCCCCCGATATAGCAATCAGCCCCAGCATTTT
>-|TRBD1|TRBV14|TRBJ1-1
CASSQLTGGAIEAFF
TGTGCCAGCAGCCAATTGACAGGGGGCGCGATTGAAGCTTTCTTT
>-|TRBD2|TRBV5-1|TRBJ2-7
CASSWGLAGTYEQYF
TGCGCCAGCAGCTGGGGACTAGCGGGAACCTACGAGCAGTACTTC
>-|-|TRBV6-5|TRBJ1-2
CASSYSRRGGDGYTF
TGTGCCAGCAGTTACTCGAGAAGAGGGGGAGATGGCTACACCTTC
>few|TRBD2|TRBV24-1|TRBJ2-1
CATSDTGLAGVQGQFF
TGTGCCACCAGTGACACGGGACTAGCGGGCGTACAGGGGCAGTTCTTC
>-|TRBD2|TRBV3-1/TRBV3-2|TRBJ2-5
CASGSSGGARGTQYF
TGTGCCTCGGGCTCTAGCGGGGGGGCCAGGGGGACCCAGTACTTC
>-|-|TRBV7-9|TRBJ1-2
CASSLQGIQGYTF
TGTGCCAGCAGCTTACAGGGAATTCAGGGCTACACCTTC
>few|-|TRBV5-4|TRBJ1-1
CASSLGGTTEAFF
TGTGCCAGCAGCTTGGGAGGTACCACTGAAGCTTTCTTT
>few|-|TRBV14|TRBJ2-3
CASSQGLGQGPDTQYF
TGTGCCAGCAGCCAAGGATTGGGTCAGGGCCCAGATACGCAGTATTTT
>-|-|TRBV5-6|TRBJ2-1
CASSSRGVSYNEQFF
TGTGCCAGCAGCTCCCGCGGGGTTTCCTACAATGAGCAGTTCTTC
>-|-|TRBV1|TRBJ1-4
CTSSPNAGITEKLFF
TGCACCAGCAGCCCCAACGCGGGGATTACTGAAAAACTGTTTTTT
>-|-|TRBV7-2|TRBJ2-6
CASSLEPVSGANVLTF
TGTGCCAGCAGCTTAGAGCCCGTTAGCGGGGCCAACGTCCTGACTTTC
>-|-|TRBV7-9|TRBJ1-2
CASSSRDMGNYGYTF
TGTGCCAGCAGCTCCCGGGACATGGGTAACTATGGCTACACCTTC
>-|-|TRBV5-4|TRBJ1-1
CASSLASAGRGTEAFF
TGTGCCAGCAGCTTGGCCTCGGCAGGGAGGGGGACTGAAGCTTTCTTT
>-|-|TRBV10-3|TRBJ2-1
CAISEVDGGLTKAAFF
TGTGCCATCAGTGAAGTGGATGGGGGACTGACAAAGGCAGCGTTCTTC
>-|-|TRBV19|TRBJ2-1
CASSIDLSVNNEQFF
TGTGCCAGTAGTATAGATCTTAGCGTCAACAATGAGCAGTTCTTC
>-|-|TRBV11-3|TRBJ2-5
CASSLDDDSGMQTQYF
TGTGCCAGCAGCTTAGATGACGACTCCGGGATGCAGACCCAGTACTTC
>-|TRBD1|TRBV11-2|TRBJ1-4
CASRRGTGVPTTNEKLFF
TGTGCCAGCAGACGGGGGACAGGGGTGCCTACAACTAATGAAAAACTGTTTTTT
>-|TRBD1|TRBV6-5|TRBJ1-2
CASNPGQDVGGYTF
TGTGCCAGCAACCCGGGACAGGATGTAGGTGGCTACACCTTC
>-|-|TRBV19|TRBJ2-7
CASKPYYEQYF
TGTGCCAGTAAGCCATACTACGAGCAGTACTTC
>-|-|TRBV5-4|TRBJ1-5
CASSPPQRSNQPQHF
TGTGCCAGCAGCCCACCCCAGAGGAGCAATCAGCCCCAGCATTTT
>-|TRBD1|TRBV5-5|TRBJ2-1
CASSWGQPAILYFF
TGTGCCAGCAGCTGGGGACAGCCAGCAATTTTATATTTCTTC
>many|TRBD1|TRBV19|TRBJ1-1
CASTWDRPNTEAFF
TGTGCCAGTACCTGGGACAGACCGAACACTGAAGCTTTCTTT
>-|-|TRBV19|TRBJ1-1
CASSRQAANTEAFF
TGTGCCAGCTCCAGACAGGCGGCGAACACTGAAGCTTTCTTT
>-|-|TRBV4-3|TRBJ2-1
CASSQDYRAFNEQFF
TGCGCCAGCAGCCAAGATTACAGGGCCTTCAATGAGCAGTTCTTC
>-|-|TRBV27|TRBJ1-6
CASSFPSKQNSPLHF
TGTGCCAGCAGTTTCCCTTCTAAACAGAATTCACCCCTCCACTTT
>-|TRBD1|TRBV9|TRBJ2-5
CASTQGANQETQYF
TGTGCCAGCACACAGGGGGCCAACCAAGAGACCCAGTACTTC
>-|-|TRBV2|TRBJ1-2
CASSREGQFGYTF
TGTGCCAGCAGCCGGGAAGGACAGTTTGGCTACACCTTC
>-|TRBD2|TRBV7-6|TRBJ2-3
CASSAYATAGSNTDTQYF
TGTGCCAGCAGCGCATACGCCACAGCGGGGTCTAACACAGATACGCAGTATTTT
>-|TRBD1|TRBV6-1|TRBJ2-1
CASSEQGVVSEQFF
TGTGCCAGCAGTGAACAGGGGGTTGTGAGTGAGCAGTTCTTC
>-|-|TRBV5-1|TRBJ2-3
CASSFSEQYF
TGCGCCAGCAGCTTTAGTGAACAGTATTTT
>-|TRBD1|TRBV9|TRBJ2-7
CASSVHPGQGISYEQYF
TGTGCCAGCAGCGTTCATCCGGGACAGGGGATTTCCTACGAGCAGTACTTC
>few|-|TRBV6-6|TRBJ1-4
CASEVGRAFFEKLFF
TGTGCCAGCGAAGTTGGCAGGGCTTTTTTTGAAAAACTGTTTTTT
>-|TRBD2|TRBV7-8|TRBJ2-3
CASSPVGLAGAYTDTQYF
TGTGCCAGCAGCCCCGTGGGGCTAGCGGGGGCCTACACAGATACGCAGTATTTT
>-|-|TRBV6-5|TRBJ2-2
CASSLGGANTGELFF
TGTGCCAGCAGCCTCGGCGGGGCGAACACCGGGGAGCTGTTTTTT
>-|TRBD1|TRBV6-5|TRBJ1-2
CASSYLGTGNGYTF
TGTGCCAGCAGTTACTTGGGGACAGGGAATGGCTACACCTTC
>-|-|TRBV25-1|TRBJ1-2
CASSEITGDGYTF
TGTGCCAGCAGTGAAATTACGGGAGACGGCTACACCTTC
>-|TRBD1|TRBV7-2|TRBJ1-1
CASLTGSVNTEAFF
TGTGCCAGTTTGACAGGGTCCGTGAACACTGAAGCTTTCTTT
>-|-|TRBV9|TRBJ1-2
CASSVQGFLGYTF
TGTGCCAGCAGCGTACAGGGATTTCTTGGCTACACCTTC
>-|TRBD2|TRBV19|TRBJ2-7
CASSVEATLAGYSYEQYF
TGTGCCAGTAGTGTCGAGGCCACACTAGCGGGGTATTCCTACGAGCAGTACTTC
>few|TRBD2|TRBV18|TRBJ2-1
CASSPYGLANNEQFF
TGTGCCAGCTCACCATACGGACTAGCGAACAATGAGCAGTTCTTC
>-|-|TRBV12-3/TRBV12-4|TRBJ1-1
CASSFLQAEAFF
TGTGCCAGCAGTTTCCTCCAGGCTGAAGCTTTCTTT
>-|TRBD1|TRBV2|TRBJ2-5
CASSERQGFETQYF
TGTGCCAGCAGTGAACGACAGGGGTTTGAGACCCAGTACTTC
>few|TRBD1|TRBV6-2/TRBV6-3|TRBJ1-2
CASSYGPTGTGARTGGYTF
TGTGCCAGCAGTTACGGGCCGACCGGGACAGGGGCCCGAACTGGGGGCTACACCTTC
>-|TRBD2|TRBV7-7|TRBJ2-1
CASSPTSGELDEQFF
TGTGCCAGCAGCCCGACTAGCGGGGAATTGGATGAGCAGTTCTTC
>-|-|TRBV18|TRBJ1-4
CASSPRPPGANEKLFF
TGTGCCAGCTCACCACGGCCCCCCGGAGCTAATGAAAAACTGTTTTTT
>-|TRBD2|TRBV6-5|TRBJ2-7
CASSTPLAGTYEQYF
TGTGCCAGCAGCACACCCCTAGCGGGCACCTACGAGCAGTACTTC
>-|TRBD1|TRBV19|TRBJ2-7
CASSIATGGHEQYF
TGTGCCAGTAGTATAGCCACAGGGGGCCACGAGCAGTACTTC
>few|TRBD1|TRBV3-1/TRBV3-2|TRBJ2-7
CASSRTRDRGRHEQYF
TGTGCCAGCAGCCGGACGCGGGACAGGGGTAGGCACGAGCAGTACTTC
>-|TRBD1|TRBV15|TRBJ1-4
CATSSPNRGGKEKLFF
TGTGCCACCAGCAGTCCCAACAGGGGGGGGAAGGAAAAACTGTTTTTT
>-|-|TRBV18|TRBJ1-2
CASSPYVPSNYGYTF
TGTGCCAGCTCACCATATGTCCCTTCCAACTATGGCTACACCTTC
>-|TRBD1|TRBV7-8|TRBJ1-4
CASRGTVNNEKLFF
TGTGCCAGCCGCGGGACAGTGAACAATGAAAAACTGTTTTTT
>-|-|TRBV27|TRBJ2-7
CASSLRAYTYEQYF
TGCGCCAGCAGTTTACGCGCCTATACCTACGAGCAGTACTTC
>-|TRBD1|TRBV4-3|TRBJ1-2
CASSQGLQGAHYGYTF
TGCGCCAGCAGCCAAGGGCTACAGGGGGCGCACTATGGCTACACCTTC